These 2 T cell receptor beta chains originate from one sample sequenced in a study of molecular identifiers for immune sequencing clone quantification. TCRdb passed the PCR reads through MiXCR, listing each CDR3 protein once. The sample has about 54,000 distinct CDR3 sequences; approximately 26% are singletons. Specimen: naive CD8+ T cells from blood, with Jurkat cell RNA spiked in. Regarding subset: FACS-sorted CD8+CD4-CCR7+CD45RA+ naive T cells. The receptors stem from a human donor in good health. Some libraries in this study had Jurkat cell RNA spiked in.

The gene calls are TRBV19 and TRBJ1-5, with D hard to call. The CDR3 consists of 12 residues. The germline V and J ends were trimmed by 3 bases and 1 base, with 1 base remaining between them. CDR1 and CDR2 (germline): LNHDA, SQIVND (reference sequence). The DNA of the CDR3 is TGTGCCAGTAGTATGAGCAATCAGCCCCAGCATTTT. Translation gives CASSMSNQPQHF.

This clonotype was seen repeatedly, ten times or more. The CDR3 nucleotides read TGCGCCAGCAGCGAAATGTATAGCGGGGGAAGCTACGAGCAGTACTTC. This sequence encodes CASSEMYSGGSYEQYF. J is TRBJ2-7 and V is TRBV10-2, with 9 nucleotides matching TRBD2. The germline gives CDR1 WSHSY, CDR2 SAAADI. The length of the CDR3 is 16 residues. Germline trimming cut 6 bases from V and 3 bases from J; bases unmatched to any gene: 12.